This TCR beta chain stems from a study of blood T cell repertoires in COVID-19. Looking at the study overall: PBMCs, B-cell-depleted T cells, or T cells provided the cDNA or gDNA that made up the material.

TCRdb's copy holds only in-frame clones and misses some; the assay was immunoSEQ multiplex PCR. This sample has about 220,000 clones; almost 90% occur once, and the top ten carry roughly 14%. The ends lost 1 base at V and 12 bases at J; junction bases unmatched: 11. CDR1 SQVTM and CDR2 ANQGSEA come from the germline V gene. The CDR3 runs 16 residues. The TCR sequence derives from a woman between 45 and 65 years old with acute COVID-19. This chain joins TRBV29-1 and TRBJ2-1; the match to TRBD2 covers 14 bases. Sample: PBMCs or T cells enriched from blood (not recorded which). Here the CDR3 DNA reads TGCAGCGTTGAAGGCACCGGGACTAGCGGGAGTCTTGGGCAGTTCTTC. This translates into CSVEGTGTSGSLGQFF.